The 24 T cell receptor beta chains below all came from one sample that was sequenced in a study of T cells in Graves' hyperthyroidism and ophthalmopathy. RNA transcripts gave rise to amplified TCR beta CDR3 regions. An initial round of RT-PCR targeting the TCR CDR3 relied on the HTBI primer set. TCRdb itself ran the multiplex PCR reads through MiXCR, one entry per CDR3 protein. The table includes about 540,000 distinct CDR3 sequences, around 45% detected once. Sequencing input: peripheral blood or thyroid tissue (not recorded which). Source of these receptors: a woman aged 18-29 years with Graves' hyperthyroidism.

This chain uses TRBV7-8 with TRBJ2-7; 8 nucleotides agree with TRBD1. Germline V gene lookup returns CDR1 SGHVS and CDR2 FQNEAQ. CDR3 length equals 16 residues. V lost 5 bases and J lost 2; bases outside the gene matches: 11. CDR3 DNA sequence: TGTGCCAGCAGCGAGACAGGGGCCACGGCGACCTACGAGCAGTACTTC. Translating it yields CASSETGATATYEQYF.

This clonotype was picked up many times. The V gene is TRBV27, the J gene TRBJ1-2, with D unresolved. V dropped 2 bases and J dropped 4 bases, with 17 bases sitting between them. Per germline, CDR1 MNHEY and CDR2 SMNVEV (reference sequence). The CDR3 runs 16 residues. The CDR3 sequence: CASSLKVHGLGYGYTF. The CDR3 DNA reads TGTGCCAGCAGTTTAAAGGTCCACGGATTAGGCTATGGCTACACCTTC.

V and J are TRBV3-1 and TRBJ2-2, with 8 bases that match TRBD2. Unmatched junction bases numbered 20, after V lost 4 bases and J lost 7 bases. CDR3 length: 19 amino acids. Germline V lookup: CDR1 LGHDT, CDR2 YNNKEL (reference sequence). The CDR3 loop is CASSPESPHSGIRGGELFF. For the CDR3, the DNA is TGTGCCAGCAGCCCGGAGTCCCCTCATAGCGGGATAAGGGGCGGGGAGCTGTTTTTT. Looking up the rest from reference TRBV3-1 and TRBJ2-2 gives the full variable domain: DTAVSQTPKYLVTQMGNDKSIKCEQNLGHDTMYWYKQDSKKFLKIMFSYNNKELIINETVPNRFSPKSPDKAHLNLHINSLELGDSAVYFCASSPESPHSGIRGGELFFGEGSRLTVL.

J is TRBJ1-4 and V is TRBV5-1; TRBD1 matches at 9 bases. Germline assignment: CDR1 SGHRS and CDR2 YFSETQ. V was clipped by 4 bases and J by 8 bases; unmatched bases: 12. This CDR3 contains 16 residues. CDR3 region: CASSTTTGTGNEKLFF. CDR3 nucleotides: TGCGCCAGCAGCACAACCACCGGGACAGGGAACGAAAAACTGTTTTTT.

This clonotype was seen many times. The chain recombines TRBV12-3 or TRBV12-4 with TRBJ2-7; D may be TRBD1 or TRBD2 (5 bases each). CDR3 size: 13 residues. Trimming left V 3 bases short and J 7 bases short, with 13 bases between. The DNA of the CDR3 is TGTGCCAGCAGTTTGACCCAGGGCGGGGAGCAGTACTTC. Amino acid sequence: CASSLTQGGEQYF.

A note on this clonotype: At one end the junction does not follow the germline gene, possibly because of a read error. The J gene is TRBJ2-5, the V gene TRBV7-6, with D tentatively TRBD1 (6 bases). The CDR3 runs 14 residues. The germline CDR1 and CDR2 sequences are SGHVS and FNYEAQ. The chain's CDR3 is CASSQLRGTETQYF. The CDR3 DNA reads TGCGCCAGCAGCCAGCTGAGGGGGACCGAGACCCAGTACTTC.

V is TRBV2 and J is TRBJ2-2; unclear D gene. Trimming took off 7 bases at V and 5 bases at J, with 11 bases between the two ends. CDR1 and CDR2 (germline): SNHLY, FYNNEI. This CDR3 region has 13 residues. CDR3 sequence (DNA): TGTGCCAGCAATAGACTGACTACCGGGGAGCTGTTTTTT. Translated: CASNRLTTGELFF.

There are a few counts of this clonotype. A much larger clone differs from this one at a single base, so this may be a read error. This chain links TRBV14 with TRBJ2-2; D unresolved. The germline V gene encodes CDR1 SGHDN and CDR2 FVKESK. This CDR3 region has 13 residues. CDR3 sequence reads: CACSRGFTGELFF. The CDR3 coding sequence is TGTGCCTGCAGCCGTGGCTTTACCGGGGAGCTGTTTTTT.

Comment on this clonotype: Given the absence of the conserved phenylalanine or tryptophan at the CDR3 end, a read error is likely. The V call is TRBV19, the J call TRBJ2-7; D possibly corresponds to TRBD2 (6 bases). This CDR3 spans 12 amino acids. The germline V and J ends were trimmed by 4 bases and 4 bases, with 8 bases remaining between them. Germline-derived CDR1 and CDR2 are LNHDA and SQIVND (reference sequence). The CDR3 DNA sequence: TGTGCCAGTAGTAGCGGGACTTACGAGCAGTACCTC. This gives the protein CASSSGTYEQYL.

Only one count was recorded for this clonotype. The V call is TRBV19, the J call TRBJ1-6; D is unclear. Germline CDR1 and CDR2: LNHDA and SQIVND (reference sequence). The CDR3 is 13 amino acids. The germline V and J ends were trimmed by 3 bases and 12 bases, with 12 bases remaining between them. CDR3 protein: CASSIGWDRPLHF. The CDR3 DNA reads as TGTGCCAGTAGTATCGGCTGGGATCGACCCCTCCACTTT.

The CDR3 loop is CASRKGGRPQETQYF. CDR3 coding DNA: TGTGCCAGCAGGAAAGGGGGGAGGCCCCAAGAGACCCAGTACTTC. The rearrangement joins TRBV7-2 to TRBJ2-5, with D tentatively TRBD1 or TRBD2 (6 bases each). Trimming left V 6 bases short and J 1 base short, with 15 bases between. The CDR3 has 15 amino acids. Germline CDR1 is SGHTA and CDR2 is FQGNSA.

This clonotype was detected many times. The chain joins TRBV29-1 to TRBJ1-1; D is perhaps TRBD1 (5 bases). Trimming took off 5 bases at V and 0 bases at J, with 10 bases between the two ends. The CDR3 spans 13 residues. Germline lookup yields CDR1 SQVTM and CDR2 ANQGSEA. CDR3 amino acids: CSVMGQLNTEAFF. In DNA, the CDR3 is TGCAGCGTTATGGGGCAACTGAACACTGAAGCTTTCTTT.

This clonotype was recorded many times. The CDR3 reads CASSLGRTVTYEQYF. In DNA, the CDR3 is TGCGCCAGCAGCTTGGGGCGGACAGTGACCTACGAGCAGTACTTC. V is TRBV5-1 and J is TRBJ2-7, with D perhaps matching TRBD1 (6 bases). CDR1 and CDR2 (germline): SGHRS, YFSETQ. The CDR3 runs to 15 residues. The V end lost 0 bases, the J end lost 2 bases, and 12 bases lay between the germline ends.

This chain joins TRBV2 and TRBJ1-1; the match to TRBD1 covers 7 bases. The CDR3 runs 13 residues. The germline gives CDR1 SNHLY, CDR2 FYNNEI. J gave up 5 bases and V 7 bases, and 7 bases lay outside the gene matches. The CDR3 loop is CASTLTGLTEAFF. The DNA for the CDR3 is TGTGCCAGCACTTTGACAGGGTTGACTGAAGCTTTCTTT.

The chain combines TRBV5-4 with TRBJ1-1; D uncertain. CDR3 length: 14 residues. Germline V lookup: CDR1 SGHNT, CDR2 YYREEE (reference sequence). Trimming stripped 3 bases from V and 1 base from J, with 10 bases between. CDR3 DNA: TGTGCCAGCAGCTCCCTAGCGGGGAACACTGAAGCTTTCTTT. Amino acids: CASSSLAGNTEAFF.

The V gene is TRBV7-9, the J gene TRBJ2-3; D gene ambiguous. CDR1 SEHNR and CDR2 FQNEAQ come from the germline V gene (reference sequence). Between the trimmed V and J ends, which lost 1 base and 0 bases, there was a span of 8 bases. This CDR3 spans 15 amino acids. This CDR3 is CASSLGSSSTDTQYF. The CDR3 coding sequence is TGTGCCAGCAGCTTAGGAAGCTCTAGCACAGATACGCAGTATTTT.

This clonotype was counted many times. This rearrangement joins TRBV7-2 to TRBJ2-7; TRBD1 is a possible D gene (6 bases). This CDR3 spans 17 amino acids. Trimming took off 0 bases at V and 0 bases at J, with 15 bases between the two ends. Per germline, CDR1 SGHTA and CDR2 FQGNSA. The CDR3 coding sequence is TGTGCCAGCAGCTTAGCGGGGTTTGACAGGCCCTCCTACGAGCAGTACTTC. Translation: CASSLAGFDRPSYEQYF.

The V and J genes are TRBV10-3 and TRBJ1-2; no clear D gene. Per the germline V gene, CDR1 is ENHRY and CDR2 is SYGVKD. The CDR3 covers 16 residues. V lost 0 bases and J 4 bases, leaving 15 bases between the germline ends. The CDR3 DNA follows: TGTGCCATCAGTGAGTCGAGTCCGCCTAGGTCCTATGGCTACACCTTC. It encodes CAISESSPPRSYGYTF.

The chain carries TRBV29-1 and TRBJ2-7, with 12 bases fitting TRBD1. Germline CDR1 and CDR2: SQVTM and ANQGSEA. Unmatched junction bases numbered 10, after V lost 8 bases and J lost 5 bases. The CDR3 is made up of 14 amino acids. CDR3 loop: CSLEVGTGGHEQYF. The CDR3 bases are TGCAGCTTGGAGGTCGGGACAGGGGGCCACGAGCAGTACTTC.

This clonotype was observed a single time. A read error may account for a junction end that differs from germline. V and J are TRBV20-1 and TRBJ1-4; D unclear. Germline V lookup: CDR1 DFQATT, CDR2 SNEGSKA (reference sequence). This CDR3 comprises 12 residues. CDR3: CSARGGAEKLLF. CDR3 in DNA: TGCAGTGCTAGAGGGGGTGCAGAAAAACTGCTTTTT.

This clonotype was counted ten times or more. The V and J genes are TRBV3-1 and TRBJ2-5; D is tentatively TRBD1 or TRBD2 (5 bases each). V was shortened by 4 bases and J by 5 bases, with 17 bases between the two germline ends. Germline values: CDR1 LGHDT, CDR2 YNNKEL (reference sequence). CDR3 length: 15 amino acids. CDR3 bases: TGTGCCAGCAGCCCCGACTCCGGGGCGGTGGAGACCCAGTACTTC. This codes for CASSPDSGAVETQYF.

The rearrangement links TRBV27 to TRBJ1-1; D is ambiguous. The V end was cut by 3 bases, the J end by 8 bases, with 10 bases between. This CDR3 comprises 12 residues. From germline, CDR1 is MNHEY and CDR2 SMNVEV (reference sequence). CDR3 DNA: TGTGCCAGCAGTTTTGGTGCTGGAGAAGCTTTCTTT. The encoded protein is CASSFGAGEAFF.

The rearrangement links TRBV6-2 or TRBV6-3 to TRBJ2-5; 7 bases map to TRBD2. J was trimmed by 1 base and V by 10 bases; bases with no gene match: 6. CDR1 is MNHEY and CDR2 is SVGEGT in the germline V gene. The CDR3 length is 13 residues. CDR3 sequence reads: CATLLALQETQYF. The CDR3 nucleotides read TGTGCCACCCTACTAGCGCTCCAAGAGACCCAGTACTTC.

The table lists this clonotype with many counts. CDR3 region: CSARQGRTEAFF. As DNA, the CDR3 is TGCAGTGCTCGACAGGGGAGAACTGAAGCTTTCTTT. The chain employs TRBV20-1 and TRBJ1-1, with TRBD1 identical over 8 bases. Germline V gene sequence: CDR1 DFQATT, CDR2 SNEGSKA (reference sequence). V was pared by 5 bases and J by 5 bases, with 4 bases of the junction left unmatched. This CDR3 has 12 amino acids.